This TCR beta chain was recorded in a study of cytomegalovirus exposure and HLA in healthy donors. Overall study context: The approximately 120 validation repertoires, a later analysis reported, used the same platform as the 666 first-cohort repertoires.

Overall study results and limits: Researchers counted around 160 TCR beta chains as cytomegalovirus-associated. Both high specificity and high sensitivity reportedly marked the classifier's diagnosis of cytomegalovirus status. While the bulk of TCR sequences proved rare, some public TCRs turned up in many donors.

Produced via immunoSEQ multiplex PCR; TCRdb's table is partial and in-frame only. The table shows roughly 120,000 clones, with approximately 81% occurring only once. The germline V gene has CDR1 KGHSH and CDR2 LQKENI. The CDR3 totals 15 residues. V lost 3 bases to trimming and J lost 0 bases; unmatched junction nucleotides: 4. About this clone itself: Its target is not known.

The TCR originated in a woman aged 25 to 39 in good health and CMV-seronegative. The chain recombines TRBV18 with TRBJ2-5; TRBD1 matches at 7 bases. Source material: PBMCs. The CDR3 DNA follows: TGTGCCAGCTCACCCCTACAGGGGAACCAAGAGACCCAGTACTTC. Its translation: CASSPLQGNQETQYF. Filled out from reference TRBV18 and TRBJ2-5, the complete variable domain reads NAGVMQNPRHLVRRRGQEARLRCSPMKGHSHVYWYRQLPEEGLKFMVYLQKENIIDESGMPKERFSAEFPKEGPSILRIQQVVRGDSAAYFCASSPLQGNQETQYFGPGTRLLVL.